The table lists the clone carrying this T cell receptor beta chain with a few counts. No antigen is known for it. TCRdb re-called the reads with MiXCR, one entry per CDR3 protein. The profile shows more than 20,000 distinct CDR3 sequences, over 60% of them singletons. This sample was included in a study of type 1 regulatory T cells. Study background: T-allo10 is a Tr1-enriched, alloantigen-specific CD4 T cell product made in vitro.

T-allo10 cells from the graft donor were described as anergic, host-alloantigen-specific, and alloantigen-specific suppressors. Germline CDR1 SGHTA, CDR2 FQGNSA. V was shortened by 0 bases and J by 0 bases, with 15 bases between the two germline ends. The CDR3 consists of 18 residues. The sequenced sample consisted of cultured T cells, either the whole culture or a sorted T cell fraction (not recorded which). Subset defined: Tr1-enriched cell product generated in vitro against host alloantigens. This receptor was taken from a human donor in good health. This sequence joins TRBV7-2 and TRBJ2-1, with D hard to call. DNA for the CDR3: TGTGCCAGCAGCTTAGCCCCCGGACGGTTTGGCTCCTACAATGAGCAGTTCTTC. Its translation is CASSLAPGRFGSYNEQFF.